The source of this TCR beta chain is a study of Tregs in tolerant kidney transplant recipients. CDR3 size: 16 residues. Trimming removed 5 bases at V and 0 bases at J, with 15 bases between. Germline V gives CDR1 SGHTA, CDR2 FQGNSA. The assay was immunoSEQ multiplex PCR, and TCRdb's table has in-frame clones only and misses some. The profile covers 110,000 or so clones, with 92% appearing a single time and approximately 0.6% taken by the ten largest. The clonotype comes from a human donor in good health. The chain recombines TRBV7-2 with TRBJ2-3; tentative D call: TRBD2 (6 bases). Material: CD4+ T cells from blood. CDR3 region: CASSPGTGVSTDTQYF. CDR3 DNA sequence: TGTGCCAGCAGCCCTGGGACTGGCGTTAGCACAGATACGCAGTATTTT.